The next 18 T cell receptor beta chains were all read from a single sample in a study of OX40 agonist ivuxolimab in advanced cancers. Profiled with immunoSEQ multiplex PCR; TCRdb holds only in-frame clones, not every one. Counted here are 70,000 to 80,000 clones, over 70% occurring once; the ten biggest clones make up roughly 4.9%. Source: CD4+ or CD8+ T cells sorted from blood, taken in a trial of the OX40 agonist ivuxolimab. The receptors come from an adult with an advanced solid tumor such as melanoma, head and neck, liver or kidney cancer.

This chain connects TRBV28 to TRBJ1-1; TRBD1 matches 11 bases. V dropped 6 bases and J dropped 5; count of bases not matched to a gene: 11. The germline CDR1 and CDR2 sequences are MDHEN and SYDVKM. The CDR3 is 16 residues long. For the CDR3, the DNA is TGTGCCAGCAGCCCCCGGACAGGGGGCGCGCGGACTGAAGCTTTCTTT. Its translation is CASSPRTGGARTEAFF.

The rearrangement joins TRBV19 to TRBJ2-7; TRBD2 matches at 11 bases. CDR3 length equals 22 residues. V shed 4 bases and J 5 bases; nucleotides not matched to a gene: 28. Germline V gene sequence: CDR1 LNHDA, CDR2 SQIVND (reference sequence). CDR3 amino acids: CASSRQGLPWGNSGRARNEQYF. In DNA form, the CDR3 reads TGTGCCAGTAGTAGACAAGGGTTGCCCTGGGGGAATAGCGGGAGGGCCAGGAACGAGCAGTACTTC.

There are many counts of this clone. The chain employs TRBV29-1 and TRBJ1-2, with D possibly TRBD1 on 6 matching bases. The CDR3 spans 13 residues. The V end lost 4 bases, the J end lost 4 bases, and 13 bases lay between the germline ends. CDR1 is SQVTM, CDR2 ANQGSEA, per germline. The CDR3 DNA reads as TGCAGCGTTGGGGGGGGCCAATCCTATGGCTACACCTTC. This codes for CSVGGGQSYGYTF. Looking up the rest from reference TRBV29-1 and TRBJ1-2 gives the full variable domain: SAVISQKPSRDICQRGTSLTIQCQVDSQVTMMFWYRQQPGQSLTLIATANQGSEATYESGFVIDKFPISRPNLTFSTLTVSNMSPEDSSIYLCSVGGGQSYGYTFGSGTRLTVV.

Of note for this clone: One end of the junction does not line up with germline, which may come from a read error. This chain joins TRBV6-6 and TRBJ2-7; 11 nucleotides line up with TRBD1. Germline lookup yields CDR1 MNHNY and CDR2 SVGAGI (reference sequence). This CDR3 is built from 15 residues. CDR3 nucleotide sequence: TGTGCCAGCAGGTACTCGGGACAGGGGGCCTACGAGCAGTACTTC. Translated, it gives CASRYSGQGAYEQYF.

V is TRBV29-1 and J is TRBJ2-5; 12 bases agree with TRBD2. This CDR3 is built from 15 residues. J gave up 4 bases and V 4 bases, and 7 bases lay outside the gene matches. The germline V gene encodes CDR1 SQVTM and CDR2 ANQGSEA. CDR3 in DNA: TGCAGCGTTGGATGGCTAGCGGGAGGGTTAGAGACCCAGTACTTC. Translated: CSVGWLAGGLETQYF.

V is TRBV5-4 and J is TRBJ2-5; 7 nucleotides align to TRBD2. The CDR3 is 13 amino acids. Germline lookup yields CDR1 SGHNT and CDR2 YYREEE (reference sequence). The J segment lost 10 bases and the V segment lost 5 bases, leaving 11 bases of the junction unmatched. The CDR3 nucleotides read TGTGCCAGCAGATCGGACCTGGGGGAGGGCCAGTACTTC. Protein product: CASRSDLGEGQYF.

Only a few counts were recorded for this clone. The V gene is TRBV4-1, the J gene TRBJ1-1, with TRBD1 identical over 11 bases. Germline V gene sequence: CDR1 MGHRA, CDR2 YSYEKL. The CDR3 runs 16 residues. Losses at the gene ends were 8 bases for V and 10 bases for J; bases not matched to a gene: 18. The DNA of the CDR3 is TGCGCCAGCTGGCCCGGACAGGGGGCGTGGGGGGAGGGAGCTTTCTTT. Encoded protein: CASWPGQGAWGEGAFF.

The count of this clone is one. The chain is built from TRBV7-2 and TRBJ2-7, with TRBD2 matching over 9 bases. The germline CDR1 and CDR2 sequences are SGHTA and FQGNSA. The V segment lost 3 bases and the J segment 0 bases; nucleotides outside the gene matches: 15. The CDR3 extends over 19 amino acids. The CDR3 nucleotides read TGTGCCAGCAGCTTCAATCGAGGACTAGCGAGCCTCGGCTCCTACGAGCAGTACTTC. This codes for CASSFNRGLASLGSYEQYF.

This clone was detected a few times. An end of the junction differs from the germline gene, which may be a read error. The chain links TRBV7-7 to TRBJ2-3; 10 bases align to TRBD2. CDR1 SSHAT and CDR2 FNYEAQ come from the germline V gene (reference sequence). The CDR3 is 15 amino acids. CDR3 loop: CASSFTSGATDTQYF. Written as DNA, the CDR3 is TGTGCTAGCAGCTTTACTAGCGGGGCCACAGATACGCAGTATTTT.

The chain couples TRBV30 to TRBJ2-2; TRBD2 aligns across 8 bases. V lost 3 bases and J lost 0; bases outside the gene matches: 6. The CDR3 extends over 16 amino acids. In germline, CDR1 is GTSNPN, CDR2 SVGIG (reference sequence). The CDR3 sequence is CAWRAGVFANTGELFF. As DNA, the CDR3 is TGTGCCTGGAGAGCGGGAGTATTCGCGAACACCGGGGAGCTGTTTTTT.

The table lists this clone with a count of one. The chain uses TRBV5-1 and TRBJ2-1; no clear D gene. V lost 0 bases and J 0 bases, leaving 13 bases between the germline ends. The germline gives CDR1 SGHRS, CDR2 YFSETQ. CDR3 length: 17 residues. The CDR3 is CASSLEGSSSSYNEQFF. CDR3 DNA sequence: TGCGCCAGCAGCTTGGAGGGTAGCAGTAGCTCCTACAATGAGCAGTTCTTC. The full variable domain, completed using reference TRBV5-1 and TRBJ2-1, is KAGVTQTPRYLIKTRGQQVTLSCSPISGHRSVSWYQQTPGQGLQFLFEYFSETQRNKGNFPGRFSGRQFSNSRSEMNVSTLELGDSALYLCASSLEGSSSSYNEQFFGPGTRLTVL.

The chain couples TRBV11-2 to TRBJ2-5; D remains unclear. The germline V gene encodes CDR1 SGHAT and CDR2 FQNNGV. V was cut by 0 bases and J by 4 bases, with 0 bases left in between. This CDR3 spans 11 amino acids. In nucleotides, the CDR3 is TGTGCCAGCAGCTTAGAAGAGACCCAGTACTTC. This codes for CASSLEETQYF.

The chain is built from TRBV7-6 and TRBJ1-1; weak D call: TRBD1 (5 bases). Per germline, CDR1 SGHVS and CDR2 FNYEAQ. V was pared by 5 bases and J by 2 bases, with 12 bases between. This CDR3 region has 14 residues. This chain's CDR3 is CASSPDTVNTEAFF. CDR3 nucleotides: TGTGCCAGCAGCCCGGACACAGTCAACACTGAAGCTTTCTTT.

The DNA for the CDR3 is TGTGCCAGTAGTATAGACCGTAGTGGGGACACTGAAGCTTTCTTT. This translates into CASSIDRSGDTEAFF. The chain couples TRBV19 to TRBJ1-1; D not certain. Trimming removed 0 bases at V and 3 bases at J, with 11 bases between. Germline CDR1 LNHDA, CDR2 SQIVND (reference sequence). This CDR3 is built from 15 residues.

This chain uses TRBV9 with TRBJ2-1, with 9 positions matching TRBD2. The J segment lost 7 bases and the V segment lost 0 bases, leaving 8 bases of the junction unmatched. Germline CDR1 is SGDLS and CDR2 is YYNGEE. The CDR3 runs to 16 residues. CDR3 sequence reads: CASSVEAGGTYNEQFF. The DNA for the CDR3 is TGTGCCAGCAGCGTAGAGGCGGGAGGGACGTATAATGAGCAGTTCTTC. Filled out from reference TRBV9 and TRBJ2-1, the complete variable domain reads DSGVTQTPKHLITATGQRVTLRCSPRSGDLSVYWYQQSLDQGLQFLIQYYNGEERAKGNILERFSAQQFPDLHSELNLSSLELGDSALYFCASSVEAGGTYNEQFFGPGTRLTVL.

CDR3 bases: TGTGCCAGCAGCTTCGACATCTATGGCTACACCTTC. Translation: CASSFDIYGYTF. This chain connects TRBV7-2 to TRBJ1-2; the D is unclear. The V gene lost 3 bases and the J gene lost 4 bases, with 6 bases spanning the gap. CDR1 SGHTA and CDR2 FQGNSA come from the germline V gene. CDR3 size: 12 residues. The full variable domain, completed using reference TRBV7-2 and TRBJ1-2, is GAGVSQSPSNKVTEKGKDVELRCDPISGHTALYWYRQSLGQGLEFLIYFQGNSAPDKSGLPSDRFSAERTGGSVSTLTIQRTQQEDSAVYLCASSFDIYGYTFGSGTRLTVV.

J is TRBJ1-1 and V is TRBV11-1, with D unresolved. Germline values: CDR1 SGHAT, CDR2 FQDESV (reference sequence). V lost 6 bases, J lost 1 base, and 15 bases lay in between. This CDR3 is built from 15 residues. The CDR3 nucleotides are TGTGCCAGCAGAAAATTGGGGTCAGCGAACACTGAAGCTTTCTTT. This codes for CASRKLGSANTEAFF.

The chain carries TRBV29-1 and TRBJ1-1, with D unresolved. The CDR3 is 14 amino acids. The germline V gene has CDR1 SQVTM and CDR2 ANQGSEA. The ends were cut back, 3 bases at V and 1 base at J, with 12 bases in the middle. The CDR3 nucleotides are TGCAGCGTTGATGAGACAATGGGGAACACTGAAGCTTTCTTT. It yields the protein CSVDETMGNTEAFF.